This T cell receptor beta chain was profiled in a study of blood T cell repertoires in COVID-19. Sequencing used immunoSEQ multiplex PCR; TCRdb keeps in-frame clones, though not all of them. The sample has about 140,000 clones; 82% are singletons. Germline loops: CDR1 MNHEY, CDR2 SMNVEV (reference sequence). The CDR3 covers 13 residues. V was clipped by 2 bases and J by 2 bases, with 6 bases between them. The sequenced sample consisted of peripheral blood. The chain is built from TRBV27 and TRBJ1-1; D is ambiguous. The receptor comes from a woman over 75 with acute or convalescent COVID-19. The DNA for the CDR3 is TGTGCCAGCAGTTTAGGCAGAAACACTGAAGCTTTCTTT. This sequence encodes CASSLGRNTEAFF.